One T cell receptor (beta chain) is described in this entry. What it binds is unknown. The data are from a study of blood T cells in healthy people across ages. Findings and limits, study-wide: Estimated diversity, derived from one million T cells, was regarded as an underestimate. What prevented conclusive comparison of naive and antigen-experienced cells was that PBMCs were unsorted.

Per the germline V gene, CDR1 is MDHEN and CDR2 is SYDVKM. The V end lost 5 bases, the J end lost 4 bases, and 15 bases lay between the germline ends. The CDR3 extends over 14 amino acids. Next came a second PCR, run for about 7 to 11 cycles, which used a sample-barcoded 5' primer along with a J-beta primer mix. Using its own MiXCR run on the 5' RACE reads, TCRdb lists one record per CDR3 protein. The sample shows about 780,000 distinct CDR3 sequences, 46% of them seen only once. V usage is TRBV28 and J usage is TRBJ2-7; TRBD1 might be the D (7 bases). Sequenced sample: blood. The receptor's source is an elderly man in good health. The CDR3: CASSPRRGLYEQYF. CDR3 sequence (DNA): TGTGCCAGCAGTCCGAGGAGGGGGCTTTACGAGCAGTACTTC.